This is a list of T cell receptor beta chains from one sample in a study of chemoradiotherapy in HPV16-positive cancers. Profiled with immunoSEQ multiplex PCR; TCRdb holds only in-frame clones, not every one. The sample lists over 10,000 clones; approximately 89% were seen once. The input for sequencing was blood, taken from a patient who underwent chemoradiotherapy. The receptors were gathered from a human donor with HPV-associated anogenital cancer. Both conserved end residues are part of each CDR3. A D gene is named only where the DNA matches it firmly. Rows give clone size only sometimes, using once, few, many, or a class for an expanded clone.

J gene,V gene,CDR3 length,clone size,D gene,CDR3 DNA,CDR3 protein
TRBJ2-5,TRBV7-9,16,.,.,TGTGCCAGCAGCTTAGGCGGGTCCAGGGAACAAGAGACCCAGTACTTC,CASSLGGSREQETQYF
TRBJ1-5,TRBV2,14,.,.,TGTGCCAGCTCTACAGGGTTGGTTGATCAGCCCCAGCATTTT,CASSTGLVDQPQHF
TRBJ2-2,TRBV28,13,once,TRBD2,TGCGCGTCGAGCGGGAGCGTCACCGGGGAGCTGTTTTTT,CASSGSVTGELFF
TRBJ2-7,TRBV6-5,15,.,TRBD2,TGTGCCAGCTCGTCCGCGGGAGGAGGGTCCTACGAGCAGTACTTC,CASSSAGGGSYEQYF
TRBJ1-3,TRBV28,14,.,.,TGTGCCAGCATTAAACAGAACTCTGGAAACACCATATATTTT,CASIKQNSGNTIYF
TRBJ2-5,TRBV5-1,11,.,.,TGCGCCAGCAGCTATCAAGAGACCCAGTACTTC,CASSYQETQYF
TRBJ1-4,TRBV5-1,15,.,.,TGCGCCAGCACTCTCAGGGGCGGCCCTAATGAAAAACTGTTTTTT,CASTLRGGPNEKLFF
TRBJ2-7,TRBV9,13,.,.,TGTGCCAGCAGCGGGGGGAACCAATACGAGCAGTACTTC,CASSGGNQYEQYF
TRBJ1-1,TRBV15,18,medium-sized,.,TGTGCCACCAGCAGTCCCTCGGCGGTCGGGCTAATGAACACTGAAGCTTTCTTT,CATSSPSAVGLMNTEAFF
TRBJ2-3,TRBV7-2,16,.,TRBD2,TGTGCCAGCAGCCCCCACGGGACTAGACACACAGATACGCAGTATTTT,CASSPHGTRHTDTQYF
TRBJ1-6,TRBV7-2,17,.,TRBD1,TGTGCCAGCAGCCCGGGGCAGGGGGTAATGTATAATTCACCCCTCCACTTT,CASSPGQGVMYNSPLHF
TRBJ1-6,TRBV11-2,16,.,.,TGTGCCAGCAGCTTAGGGGGGAGCTCCTATAATTCACCCCTCCACTTT,CASSLGGSSYNSPLHF
TRBJ2-7,TRBV5-4,11,.,.,TGTGCCAGCGGACAACGGGGCGAGCAGTACTTC,CASGQRGEQYF
TRBJ1-4,TRBV6-6,14,.,.,TGTGCCAGCAGCCTGCAGGGGTCGGATGAAAAACTGTTTTTT,CASSLQGSDEKLFF
TRBJ2-1,TRBV9,16,.,TRBD2,TGTGCCAGCAGCGCCTCCGGGACTAGCGGATACAATGAGCAGTTCTTC,CASSASGTSGYNEQFF
TRBJ2-5,TRBV18,16,.,TRBD2,TGTGCCAGCTCACCACCGGATCGGCGGGGGGTTGGGACCCAGTACTTC,CASSPPDRRGVGTQYF
TRBJ2-2,TRBV19,16,.,TRBD1,TGTGCCAGTAGAGTTCAAAGGACAGGGAACACCGGGGAGCTGTTTTTT,CASRVQRTGNTGELFF
TRBJ2-7,TRBV7-2,14,.,TRBD2,TGTGCCAGCAGCCCCCCCGGGGGGACCTACGAGCAGTACTTC,CASSPPGGTYEQYF
TRBJ2-5,TRBV18,13,.,.,TGTGCCAGCTCACCCCCTACTTGGGAGACCCAGTACTTC,CASSPPTWETQYF
TRBJ2-1,TRBV28,15,.,.,TGTGCCAGCAGCCCCCAGCGGGCAGGGAAGAATGAGCAGTTCTTC,CASSPQRAGKNEQFF
TRBJ2-7,TRBV19,14,.,.,TGTGCCAGTAGTTGGGGAGCATTCTCGGGGGAGCAGTACTTC,CASSWGAFSGEQYF
TRBJ2-5,TRBV7-9,17,.,TRBD2,TGTGCCAGCAGCTTAGGACTAGCGGGAGGGCCCAGGGAGACCCAGTACTTC,CASSLGLAGGPRETQYF
TRBJ1-4,TRBV4-2,16,.,TRBD1,TGTGCCAGCAGCCAAAATACCGGGACAGCGGAGGAAAAACTGTTTTTT,CASSQNTGTAEEKLFF
TRBJ2-7,TRBV7-2,14,.,.,TGTGCCAGCAGCTTAGATCGGGGTGTCTACGAGCAGTACTTC,CASSLDRGVYEQYF
TRBJ2-5,TRBV7-6,16,.,TRBD2,TGTGCCAGCAGCTTAGGTCATAGCGGGAGCCAAGAGACCCAGTACTTC,CASSLGHSGSQETQYF
TRBJ1-1,TRBV29-1,11,.,.,TGCAGCTTTTTCCGGGACACAGAAGCTTTCTTT,CSFFRDTEAFF